This TCR beta chain was captured in a study of T cell repertoires in aging, cancer and after chemotherapy. Study context: Six age groups, ranging from 30 or younger to 70 or older, included the donors.

Rearranged V-D-J TRB sequences were amplified with a mixed TRB-A/B primer pool. TCRdb re-analysed the multiplex PCR reads in MiXCR, keeping a single row per CDR3 protein. The sample lists 1,300 to 1,500 distinct CDR3 sequences; about 55% were seen once. TCR beta rearrangements were amplified from peripheral blood genomic DNA. Germline CDR1 reads MNHEY; CDR2 reads SVGAGI. J gave up 6 bases and V 0 bases, and 8 bases lay outside the gene matches. CDR3 size: 16 residues. Sequenced: blood. This rearrangement joins TRBV6-5 to TRBJ1-2; 9 bases line up with TRBD1. The TCR comes from a human donor with a blood cancer. This CDR3 is CASSYSGQGMGNGYTF. The CDR3 region has the DNA TGTGCCAGCAGTTACTCGGGACAGGGCATGGGGAATGGCTACACCTTC.